The 25 T cell receptor beta chains given below trace back to one sample, sequenced in a study of beta chain features in type 1 diabetes. As every portion of the isolated RNA was reverse transcribed, the sequencing read expressed TCRB transcripts. This table comes from immunoSEQ multiplex PCR, and its TCRdb copy is limited to in-frame clones, with some not included. The sample holds roughly 180,000 clones, around 13% seen once. The sample consisted of central memory CD4+ T cells from blood. The receptors shown here come from a woman aged 18-29 years in good health.

The chain joins TRBV7-2 to TRBJ2-1; 13 positions agree with TRBD2. The CDR3 runs to 16 residues. The germline gives CDR1 SGHTA, CDR2 FQGNSA. The J segment lost 7 bases and the V segment lost 3 bases, leaving 6 bases of the junction unmatched. The CDR3 nucleotides read TGTGCCAGCAGCTTGCAGGGACTAGCGGGAAATAATGAGCAGTTCTTC. This encodes CASSLQGLAGNNEQFF.

CDR3 region: CASRGDRGRNQPQHF. CDR3 nucleotides: TGTGCCAGCAGGGGGGACAGGGGGAGGAATCAGCCCCAGCATTTT. V usage is TRBV2 and J usage is TRBJ1-5, with 11 positions matching TRBD1. This CDR3 region has 15 residues. Germline-derived CDR1 and CDR2 are SNHLY and FYNNEI. J lost 4 bases, V lost 6 bases, and 5 bases had no gene match.

The gene calls are TRBV5-1 and TRBJ2-5, with D perhaps TRBD1 (5 bases). Trimming cost V 3 bases and J 2 bases, with 11 bases left between them. Per germline, CDR1 SGHRS and CDR2 YFSETQ. CDR3 length equals 14 residues. The CDR3, as DNA: TGCGCCAGCAGCTCGACAGTCTCGCAAGAGACCCAGTACTTC. Protein product: CASSSTVSQETQYF.

This clone appeared a few times. CDR3 sequence: CASSSYSGYSYEQYF. Here the CDR3 DNA reads TGCGCCAGCAGCTCCTACTCAGGATACTCCTACGAGCAGTACTTC. This chain joins TRBV5-1 and TRBJ2-7; D not certain. Germline V gene lookup returns CDR1 SGHRS and CDR2 YFSETQ. The CDR3 runs to 15 residues. V lost 3 bases and J 0 bases, leaving 13 bases between the germline ends.

This clone was seen a few times. The J gene is TRBJ1-1, the V gene TRBV5-1; TRBD1 is a possible D gene (6 bases). The CDR3 sequence is 15 residues long. V lost 0 bases and J 1 base, leaving 10 bases between the germline ends. Germline V gives CDR1 SGHRS, CDR2 YFSETQ. The chain's CDR3 is CASSLVATGNTEAFF. DNA for the CDR3: TGCGCCAGCAGCTTGGTGGCGACAGGGAACACTGAAGCTTTCTTT.

This clone has just a few counts. The CDR3 is CASSVGQGREQFF. The CDR3 nucleotides read TGTGCCAGCAGCGTAGGACAGGGGCGTGAGCAGTTCTTC. This chain connects TRBV9 to TRBJ2-1; TRBD1 matches 8 bases. V was pared by 0 bases and J by 9 bases, with 2 bases of the junction left unmatched. Germline CDR1 and CDR2: SGDLS and YYNGEE. The CDR3 sequence is 13 residues long.

The table lists this clone with a few counts. The chain joins TRBV5-4 to TRBJ2-5; D uncertain. Germline V gene lookup returns CDR1 SGHNT and CDR2 YYREEE (reference sequence). This CDR3 spans 14 amino acids. The V end lost 2 bases, the J end lost 9 bases, and 17 bases lay between the germline ends. The chain's CDR3 is CASSLSSDHKAQYF. CDR3 DNA sequence: TGTGCCAGCAGCTTAAGCAGCGACCATAAGGCCCAGTACTTC.

V gene TRBV28 combines with J gene TRBJ2-7; 11 nucleotides align to TRBD1. Trimming cost V 8 bases and J 6 bases; bases outside gene matches: 15. Per germline, CDR1 MDHEN and CDR2 SYDVKM. The CDR3 is 16 residues long. In nucleotides, the CDR3 is TGTGCCAGCTTTTCCACCGGGACAGGGGGGTTCGTCGAGCAGTACTTC. This sequence encodes CASFSTGTGGFVEQYF.

The V and J genes are TRBV5-1 and TRBJ2-2, with a weak D call TRBD2 (5 bases). The CDR3 runs to 13 residues. V was trimmed by 2 bases and J by 8 bases, leaving 10 bases between them. Germline V gives CDR1 SGHRS, CDR2 YFSETQ. DNA of the CDR3: TGCGCCAGCAGCTTTGGGAGCGCGGGGGAGCTGTTTTTT. It translates to CASSFGSAGELFF.

The rearrangement uses TRBV4-2 and TRBJ2-5; 7 nucleotides align to TRBD1. The CDR3 consists of 16 residues. The germline V gene has CDR1 LGHNA and CDR2 YNFKEQ. V lost 3 bases and J lost 1; bases outside the gene matches: 8. CDR3 bases: TGTGCCAGCAGCCAGCCTACAGGGGCCCCCCAAGAGACCCAGTACTTC. As protein: CASSQPTGAPQETQYF.

The chain couples TRBV30 to TRBJ2-7; TRBD2 matches at 8 bases. The CDR3 is 14 amino acids. V shed 0 bases and J 5 bases; nucleotides not matched to a gene: 6. From germline, CDR1 is GTSNPN and CDR2 SVGIG (reference sequence). The CDR3 reads CAWSVGGRHDEQYF. CDR3 sequence (DNA): TGTGCCTGGAGTGTCGGCGGGAGGCACGACGAGCAGTACTTC.

This clone was recorded a few times. The CDR3 nucleotides read TGTGCCAGCCGGATCTCCAGCGATGAGCAGTTCTTC. This codes for CASRISSDEQFF. This sequence joins TRBV19 and TRBJ2-1, with D unclear. V lost 9 bases, J lost 8 bases, and 14 bases lay in between. CDR1 and CDR2 (germline): LNHDA, SQIVND (reference sequence). This CDR3 is built from 12 residues.

J is TRBJ1-1 and V is TRBV5-1; D perhaps matches TRBD1 (5 bases). The CDR3 consists of 14 residues. Germline CDR1 reads SGHRS; CDR2 reads YFSETQ. V was pared by 7 bases and J by 3 bases, with 16 bases between. CDR3 DNA sequence: TGCGCCAGCGCTATTCAGGGCCCGGACACTGAAGCTTTCTTT. It yields the protein CASAIQGPDTEAFF. Drawing the rest from reference TRBV5-1 and TRBJ1-1, the complete variable domain is KAGVTQTPRYLIKTRGQQVTLSCSPISGHRSVSWYQQTPGQGLQFLFEYFSETQRNKGNFPGRFSGRQFSNSRSEMNVSTLELGDSALYLCASAIQGPDTEAFFGQGTRLTVV.

Concerning this clone itself: Distinct nucleotide sequences in the sample also encode this CDR3. CDR3 DNA: TGTGCCAGCAGCCAAGATAGGAGAGAGCAGTACTTC. This translates into CASSQDRREQYF. The chain has TRBV4-2 and TRBJ2-7; D is undetermined. Between the trimmed V and J ends, which lost 0 bases and 7 bases, there was a span of 7 bases. Germline V gene sequence: CDR1 LGHNA, CDR2 YNFKEQ. The CDR3 extends over 12 amino acids.

This clone appeared a few times. J is TRBJ2-7 and V is TRBV27; 7 bases line up with TRBD2. Germline-derived CDR1 and CDR2 are MNHEY and SMNVEV (reference sequence). This CDR3 is built from 15 residues. V was pared by 5 bases and J by 1 base, with 8 bases of the junction left unmatched. The CDR3 nucleotides are TGTGCCAGCAGTCGATTTGACGGGGGGTCCTACGAGCAGTACTTC. Its translation: CASSRFDGGSYEQYF.

V usage is TRBV7-7 and J usage is TRBJ2-1, with D maybe TRBD2 (6 bases). Looked up from germline, CDR1 is SSHAT and CDR2 is FNYEAQ (reference sequence). The CDR3 totals 14 residues. V lost 5 bases and J 7 bases, leaving 15 bases between the germline ends. The CDR3 loop reads CASSPMGGKNEQFF. CDR3 bases: TGTGCCAGCAGCCCGATGGGCGGGAAGAATGAGCAGTTCTTC.

V is TRBV14 and J is TRBJ2-6; perhaps TRBD2 as D (5 bases). CDR1 is SGHDN, CDR2 FVKESK, per germline. Trimming stripped 5 bases from V and 4 bases from J, with 21 bases between. This CDR3 contains 18 residues. DNA of the CDR3: TGTGCCAGCAGCGAACTAGGGTATACCCCTTCGGGGGCCAACGTCCTGACTTTC. It encodes CASSELGYTPSGANVLTF.

This clone has a handful of counts. The CDR3 sequence: CAITWQSEQYF. CDR3 coding DNA: TGTGCCATCACCTGGCAGTCCGAGCAGTACTTC. The gene calls are TRBV10-3 and TRBJ2-7; D unclear. Germline V gene sequence: CDR1 ENHRY, CDR2 SYGVKD. There are 11 residues in the CDR3. V was pared by 7 bases and J by 6 bases, with 10 bases between.

This clone was observed a handful of times. V usage is TRBV2 and J usage is TRBJ2-5, with D possibly being TRBD1 (5 bases). The V end lost 8 bases, the J end lost 2 bases, and 9 bases lay between the germline ends. The CDR3 length is 12 residues. Germline V gene data show CDR1 as SNHLY and CDR2 as FYNNEI. The CDR3 sequence is CASRAGQETQYF. The DNA of the CDR3 is TGTGCCAGCCGGGCAGGGCAAGAGACCCAGTACTTC.

This clone occurred a few times. In DNA form, the CDR3 reads TGTGCCAGCTCACCGACAGGGGTTGGGGGCTACACCTTC. Its protein product is CASSPTGVGGYTF. The genes are TRBV18 and TRBJ1-2; 8 bases match TRBD1. Trimming at V came to 3 bases and at J to 8 bases, leaving 5 bases not matched to a gene. CDR3 length equals 13 residues. CDR1 is KGHSH, CDR2 LQKENI, per germline.

This clone occurred a few times. This chain uses TRBV30 with TRBJ2-3; D not certain. In germline, CDR1 is GTSNPN, CDR2 SVGIG (reference sequence). V lost 4 bases to trimming and J lost 4 bases, with 9 bases between them. This CDR3 has 12 residues. DNA for the CDR3: TGTGCCTGGACCTGGAGCGCAGATACGCAGTATTTT. This sequence encodes CAWTWSADTQYF. Full variable domain (outside the CDR3, taken from reference TRBV30 and TRBJ2-3): SQTIHQWPATLVQPVGSPLSLECTVEGTSNPNLYWYRQAAGRGLQLLFYSVGIGQISSEVPQNLSASRPQDRQFILSSKKLLLSDSGFYLCAWTWSADTQYFGPGTRLTVL.

J is TRBJ2-3 and V is TRBV7-8, with D maybe TRBD2 (6 bases). The germline CDR1 and CDR2 sequences are SGHVS and FQNEAQ. The CDR3 covers 16 residues. Between the trimmed V and J ends, which lost 1 base and 4 bases, there was a span of 15 bases. CDR3: CASSLDPGAPPDTQYF. CDR3 DNA: TGTGCCAGCAGCTTAGATCCGGGAGCCCCGCCAGATACGCAGTATTTT.

In this sample, this clone turned up a few times. The genes are TRBV6-5 and TRBJ1-1; TRBD1 might be the D (5 bases). The CDR3 loop spans 14 amino acids. The V and J ends lost 4 bases and 4 bases respectively, with 13 bases between them. Germline-derived CDR1 and CDR2 are MNHEY and SVGAGI. DNA of the CDR3: TGTGCCAGCAGTTCCAACAGGTTTACCACTGAAGCTTTCTTT. This translates into CASSSNRFTTEAFF.

This chain connects TRBV19 to TRBJ2-1; 12 bases align to TRBD2. The CDR3 is 15 residues long. CDR1 is LNHDA, CDR2 SQIVND, per germline (reference sequence). The ends lost 9 bases at V and 6 bases at J; junction bases unmatched: 9. DNA for the CDR3: TGTGCCAGCAAGACTCTAGCGGGAGGGCTCAATGAGCAGTTCTTC. Its translation is CASKTLAGGLNEQFF.

There are a few counts of this clone. The chain is built from TRBV6-4 and TRBJ1-5, with D uncertain. V lost 5 bases and J lost 4, with 6 bases in between. Germline CDR1 reads MRHNA; CDR2 reads SNTAGT. CDR3 length equals 12 residues. CDR3 nucleotides: TGTGCCAGCAGTAACAAGAATCAGCCCCAGCATTTT. This translates into CASSNKNQPQHF.